Listed below are T cell receptor beta chains from one sample, sequenced in a study of graft-versus-host responses after intestinal transplantation. Data came from immunoSEQ multiplex PCR; TCRdb stores just in-frame clones and leaves some out. This table holds around 88,000 clones, 85% to 95% found once. Their antigens remain unidentified. Here the sequenced sample was unstimulated CD8+ T cells sorted from spleen or lymph node cells, taken before transplant. All receptors come from a human donor who was the organ donor for an intestinal transplant. Each CDR3 is given with its conserved first and last residue. Each record gives: clone size, CDR3 length, J gene, D gene, V gene, CDR3 protein, CDR3 DNA. The D gene is left open where the match is weak. Clone size is shown for a subset of rows, as once, few, many or a class of expanded clone.

>NA|15|TRBJ2-5|TRBD2|TRBV13
CASSLGLAGSETQYF
TGTGCCAGCAGCTTAGGACTAGCGGGATCAGAGACCCAGTACTTC
>NA|17|TRBJ2-1|TRBD2|TRBV6-1
CASSEIPASGGASEQFF
TGTGCCAGCAGTGAAATTCCGGCGAGCGGGGGGGCCAGTGAGCAGTTCTTC
>NA|13|TRBJ1-5|NA|TRBV6-5
CASSYDSNQPQHF
TGTGCCAGCAGTTATGATAGCAATCAGCCCCAGCATTTT
>NA|16|TRBJ1-2|NA|TRBV6-1
CASSGWGGPTYRGYTF
TGTGCCAGCAGTGGATGGGGGGGCCCGACGTATCGGGGCTACACCTTC
>NA|9|TRBJ2-7|NA|TRBV6-5
CASRCEQYF
TGTGCCAGCAGATGCGAGCAGTACTTC
>NA|12|TRBJ2-1|NA|TRBV11-3
CASSALNNEQFF
TGTGCCAGCAGTGCACTGAACAATGAGCAGTTCTTC
>NA|14|TRBJ1-3|NA|TRBV5-4
CASSLDGAGNTIYF
TGTGCCAGCAGCTTGGACGGAGCGGGAAACACCATATATTTT
>NA|12|TRBJ2-1|NA|TRBV2
CASSEGGGEQFF
TGTGCCAGCAGTGAAGGGGGCGGTGAGCAGTTCTTC
>NA|12|TRBJ2-7|NA|TRBV5-1
CASSLGGYEQYF
TGCGCCAGCAGCTTGGGTGGGTACGAGCAGTACTTC
>NA|15|TRBJ2-7|TRBD2|TRBV5-1
CASSQGLAGLYEQYF
TGCGCCAGCAGCCAGGGACTAGCGGGACTTTACGAGCAGTACTTC
>once|14|TRBJ2-3|NA|TRBV7-9
CASSLVQVRNTQYF
TGTGCCAGCAGCTTAGTTCAGGTTCGGAATACGCAGTATTTT
>NA|13|TRBJ2-7|NA|TRBV7-9
CASSSPLLDEQYF
TGTGCCAGCAGCTCCCCTTTACTAGACGAGCAGTACTTC
>NA|19|TRBJ2-2|TRBD2|TRBV2
CASFGRAREGQWDTGELFF
TGTGCCAGCTTTGGGAGGGCGCGGGAGGGCCAATGGGACACCGGGGAGCTGTTTTTT
>NA|14|TRBJ1-2|NA|TRBV4-1
CASSQAPGNYGYTF
TGCGCCAGCAGCCAAGCACCAGGCAACTATGGCTACACCTTC
>NA|13|TRBJ1-2|NA|TRBV6-1
CASSELGDYGYTF
TGTGCCAGCAGTGAATTAGGGGACTATGGCTACACCTTC
>NA|17|TRBJ2-5|TRBD1|TRBV7-3
CASNVNPGGEAAETQYF
TGTGCCAGCAATGTAAATCCAGGGGGCGAAGCTGCGGAGACCCAGTACTTC
>once|15|TRBJ2-2|NA|TRBV19
CASSMGGGPTGELFF
TGTGCCAGTAGTATGGGAGGGGGGCCCACCGGGGAGCTGTTTTTT
>NA|13|TRBJ1-1|NA|TRBV5-1
CASSLEGNTEAFF
TGCGCCAGCAGCTTGGAGGGGAACACTGAAGCTTTCTTT
>NA|13|TRBJ2-3|NA|TRBV5-1
CASSSLTLNTQYF
TGCGCCAGCAGCTCCCTAACACTTAATACGCAGTATTTT
>NA|14|TRBJ2-7|NA|TRBV5-6
CASSLAPDSDEQYF
TGTGCCAGCAGCTTGGCCCCGGACAGCGACGAGCAGTACTTC
>NA|14|TRBJ2-7|NA|TRBV30
CAWSVHPSLGEQYF
TGTGCCTGGAGTGTACACCCTTCCTTGGGCGAGCAGTACTTC
>NA|13|TRBJ2-7|NA|TRBV25-1
CASEEGGSNEQYF
TGTGCCAGCGAAGAGGGGGGGAGCAACGAGCAGTACTTC
>NA|16|TRBJ2-7|NA|TRBV6-1
CASSEFGADSSYEQYF
TGTGCCAGCAGTGAGTTTGGCGCAGACTCCTCCTACGAGCAGTACTTC
>NA|18|TRBJ1-6|TRBD1|TRBV4-1
CASSRLRTGSSYNSPLHF
TGCGCCAGCAGCCGGTTGAGGACAGGGAGCTCCTATAATTCACCCCTCCACTTT
>NA|12|TRBJ2-7|TRBD1|TRBV5-4
CASSGTGSEQYF
TGTGCCAGCAGCGGGACAGGGTCCGAGCAGTACTTC